This T cell receptor beta chain was sequenced for a study of blood T cell repertoires in COVID-19. Study in general: The United States, Italy and Spain were the sources of the acute and convalescent COVID-19 samples. PBMCs, B-cell-depleted T cells, or T cells provided the cDNA or gDNA that made up the material.

Germline assignment: CDR1 LGHNA and CDR2 YNFKEQ. Trimming took 0 bases from V and 3 from J, leaving 10 bases between them. This CDR3 region has 15 residues. In the authors' workflow: Amplification of reference gene primers was used by the study to estimate nucleated cell counts. The method was immunoSEQ multiplex PCR; TCRdb's version includes in-frame clones alone and lacks a portion of them. The DNA was the basis for D and trimming; V, J and clone size are from that table. The sample holds roughly 92,000 clones, roughly 83% seen once. Sequenced input: peripheral blood. The sequence was obtained from a woman older than 75 with active or convalescent COVID-19. The J gene is TRBJ2-3, the V gene TRBV4-2; tentatively, D is TRBD2 (6 bases). The CDR3 loop reads CASSQESGETDTQYF. The DNA of the CDR3 is TGTGCCAGCAGCCAAGAGTCGGGAGAAACAGATACGCAGTATTTT.